The rows below give T cell receptor beta chains drawn from one sample of a study of OX40 agonist ivuxolimab in advanced cancers. Data came from immunoSEQ multiplex PCR; TCRdb stores just in-frame clones and leaves some out. Of about 3,000 clones in the sample, roughly four fifths were seen once. The source material was CD4+ or CD8+ T cells sorted from blood, sampled in a trial of the OX40 agonist ivuxolimab. These receptors came from an adult with an advanced solid tumor such as melanoma, head and neck, liver or kidney cancer. CDR3s include the opening cysteine and the closing phenylalanine or tryptophan.

>TRBV12-5
CASGLGTGTGETF
>TRBV28
CASSLLTGGEQYF
>TRBV7-9
CASRAGDNYGYTF
>TRBV7-2
CASSFVDYGYTF
>TRBV4-3
CASSPTGGGRLFKNEQFF
>TRBV28
CAIQFRDRSYEQYF
>TRBV7-9
CASSSLPDRTDTQYF
>TRBV5-6
CASSLVGDTQYF
>TRBV7-9
CASPRATGELFF
>TRBV28
CASSLTRTTEMNTEAFF
>TRBV4-3
CASSLLTGGRNEQFF
>TRBV6-4
CASSARQGARTGELFF
>TRBV5-1
CASALLIQETQYF
>TRBV9
CASSVAGTAYEQYF
>TRBV9
CASSVQGQATELFF
>TRBV11-2
CASSLTSGTRFNEQFF
>TRBV10-2
CASRIDNQETQYF
>TRBV9
CASSVQPGTGDQEQYF
>TRBV27
CASSFFSGANTGELFF
>TRBV30
CAFCWDSQNTEAFF
>TRBV13
CASSFEGGSYEQYF
>TRBV4-3
CASSQDVEGGTGELFF
>TRBV4-3
CASSFGGEQFF
>TRBV9
CASSVGGASTDTQYF
>TRBV5-1
CASSFYFTGSGDEKLFF
>TRBV6-9
CASSPTGRGGNQPRHF